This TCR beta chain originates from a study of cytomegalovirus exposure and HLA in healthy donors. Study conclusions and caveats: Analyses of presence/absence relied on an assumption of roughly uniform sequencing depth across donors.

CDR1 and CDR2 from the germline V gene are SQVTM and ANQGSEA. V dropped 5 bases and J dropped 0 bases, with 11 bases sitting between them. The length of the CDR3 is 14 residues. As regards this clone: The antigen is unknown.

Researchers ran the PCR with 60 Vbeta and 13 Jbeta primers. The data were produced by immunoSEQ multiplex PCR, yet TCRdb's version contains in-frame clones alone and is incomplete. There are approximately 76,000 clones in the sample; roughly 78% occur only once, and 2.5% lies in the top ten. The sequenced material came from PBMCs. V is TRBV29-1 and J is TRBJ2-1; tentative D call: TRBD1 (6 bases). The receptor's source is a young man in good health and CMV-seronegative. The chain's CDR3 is CSVHHRASYNEQFF. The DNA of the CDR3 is TGCAGCGTTCACCACAGGGCCTCCTACAATGAGCAGTTCTTC.